This T cell receptor beta chain was retrieved from a study of tumor and adjacent non-tumor tissue in lung cancer (dated by TCRdb to about 2018). With respect to the entire study: Patients with adenocarcinoma (around 13), squamous cell carcinoma (2) and small cell lung cancer (1) were included in the cohort. The approximately 15 patients were aged about 30 to 76 years, included about ten men and 5 women, and had TNM stage I to III disease. A total of roughly 130,000,000 productive TCRbeta reads were generated by sequencing, corresponding to an average of around 4 million reads per sample. Using bulk TCRbeta repertoires from over twelve lung cancer patients, the study set lung tumor tissue side by side with matched distant non-tumor lung tissue. For each patient, one tumor sample and one normal lung sample were taken, giving under 35 paired specimens that underwent TCRbeta CDR3 sequencing.

Libraries were prepared through multiplex PCR. Sequencer: Illumina HiSeq 2500. TCRbeta libraries were constructed through three rounds of nested PCR with primers (Table S4) according to protocols modified from ARM-PCR. PCR products of 200-500 bp were gel-excised and purified with the QIAquick gel extraction kit before sequencing. In the paper's pipeline: Reads were cleaned using Trimmomatic, were merged into complete CDR3 sequences using FLASH, and were assigned to V(D)J germline segments using MiTCR. Clonal diversity was computed as the inverse Simpson's index with VDJtools. Productive reads were defined as in-frame sequences without a premature stop codon. The public reads were reprocessed in TCRdb via fastp at Q25 and MiXCR, keeping in-frame beta chains. Rows are unified per CDR3 protein, each entry keeping the most common DNA and genes. Clone size and V and J calls follow TCRdb, not the original study. Here the sample has 100,000 to 150,000 distinct CDR3 sequences; 60% to 70% occur a single time. The top ten hold more than 10% of the sample.

V sheds 5 bases and J sheds 2 bases, leaving 12 bases between their ends. The CDR3 sequence runs 14 residues, both termini included. The kept DNA is CDR3 alone, 42 bases in frame from the first base. For CDR1 and CDR2, the germline V gene lists MNHEY and SVGAGI. RNA was isolated from bulk, unsorted tissue, and RNA quality was assessed with a NanoDrop ND-1000 and an Agilent 2100. Newly diagnosed lung cancer patients without prior chemotherapy who had been admitted for thoracic surgery in China between August and November 2014 were enrolled as donors. Patients who had received previous radiotherapy or chemotherapy, or who had another concurrent cancer, were excluded from the study. Surgical tissue pieces of roughly 1-2 cm3 were preserved in RNAlater solution and stored at -80 °C until use. The research as a whole found: Tumor tissue showed significantly higher TCR diversity (inverse Simpson) than normal lung tissue, at roughly 390 vs 170 (P = 0.0075, Mann-Whitney U test). The top 100 clones made up a significantly larger cumulative share of the repertoire in normal lung than in tumor tissue. TCR diversity was significantly higher in younger patients, and greater tumor TCR diversity was associated with shorter overall survival and shorter disease-free survival. Neither the sequencing platform nor unique molecular identifiers are named or mentioned anywhere in the methods. Because peripheral blood was not sequenced, the blood TCRbeta repertoires of the lung cancer patients in the study went unexamined. The cohort had only 15 patients, and the authors noted that larger samples and more detailed clinical data are needed.

On this clonotype: Its target antigen remains unknown. Likely a read error: the CDR3 ends without its conserved phenylalanine or tryptophan.

Material for sequencing was lung tumor tissue. The chain links TRBV6-5 with TRBJ2-5; the D gene cannot be resolved reliably. This TCR was recovered from a man aged 25-45 years with non-small cell lung cancer. The DNA reads as follows: TGTGCCAGCAGTCGAACGCCAATTCAAGAGACCCAGTACTTG. This encodes CASSRTPIQETQYL.